This T cell receptor beta chain emerged from a study of blood T cell repertoires in COVID-19. Method: immunoSEQ multiplex PCR; TCRdb's copy keeps in-frame clones and lacks some. This sample yields about 39,000 clones, of which 87% are seen a single time; around 24% belongs to the top ten. The receptor comes from a man aged 50 or older with active or convalescent COVID-19. Sample: peripheral blood.

The chain's CDR3 is CASSLGPRDEQYF. The CDR3, as DNA: TGCGCCAGCAGCCTGGGACCGAGGGACGAGCAGTACTTC. The chain joins TRBV5-1 to TRBJ2-7, with D perhaps being TRBD1 or TRBD2 (5 bases each). This CDR3 contains 13 residues. The germline CDR1 and CDR2 sequences are SGHRS and YFSETQ. V lost 4 bases to trimming and J lost 5 bases, with 13 bases between them.